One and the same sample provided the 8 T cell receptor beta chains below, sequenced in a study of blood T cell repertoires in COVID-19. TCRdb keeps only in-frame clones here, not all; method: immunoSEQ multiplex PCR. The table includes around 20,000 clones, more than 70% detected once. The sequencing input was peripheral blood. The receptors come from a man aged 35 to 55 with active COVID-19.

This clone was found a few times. In DNA, the CDR3 is TGTGCCAGCAGTTATCCTACGATTCCGGGACTAGCGGGAAGCTCCTACAATGAGCAGTTCTTC. This encodes CASSYPTIPGLAGSSYNEQFF. The chain combines TRBV27 with TRBJ2-1, with 13 bases fitting TRBD2. Germline V gene data show CDR1 as MNHEY and CDR2 as SMNVEV (reference sequence). The J segment lost 0 bases and the V segment lost 4 bases, leaving 15 bases of the junction unmatched. The CDR3 contains 21 residues.

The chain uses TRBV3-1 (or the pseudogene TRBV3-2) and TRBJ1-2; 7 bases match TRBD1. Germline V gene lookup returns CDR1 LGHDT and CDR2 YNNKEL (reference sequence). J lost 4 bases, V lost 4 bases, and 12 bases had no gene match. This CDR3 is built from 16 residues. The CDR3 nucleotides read TGTGCCAGCAGCCTCCAGCGACAGGGTCTATTCTATGGCTACACCTTC. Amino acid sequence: CASSLQRQGLFYGYTF.

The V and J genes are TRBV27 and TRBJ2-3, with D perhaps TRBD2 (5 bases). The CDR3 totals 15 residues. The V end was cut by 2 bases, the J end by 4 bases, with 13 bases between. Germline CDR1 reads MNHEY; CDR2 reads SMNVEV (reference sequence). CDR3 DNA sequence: TGTGCCAGCAGTTTAGGTCTTGCGGGCCCAGATACGCAGTATTTT. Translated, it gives CASSLGLAGPDTQYF.

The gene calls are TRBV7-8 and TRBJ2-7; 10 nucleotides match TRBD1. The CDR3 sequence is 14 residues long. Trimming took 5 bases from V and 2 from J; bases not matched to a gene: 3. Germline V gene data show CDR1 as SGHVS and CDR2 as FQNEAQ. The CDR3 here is CASSPGQGAYEQYF. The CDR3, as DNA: TGTGCCAGCAGCCCCGGACAGGGGGCCTACGAGCAGTACTTC.

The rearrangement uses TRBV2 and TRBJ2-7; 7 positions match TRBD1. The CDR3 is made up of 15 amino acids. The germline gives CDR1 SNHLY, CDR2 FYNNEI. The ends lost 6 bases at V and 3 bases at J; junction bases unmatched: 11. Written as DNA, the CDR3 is TGTGCCAGCAGGGAGACAGGGATGAAAGTCTACGAGCAGTACTTC. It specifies CASRETGMKVYEQYF.

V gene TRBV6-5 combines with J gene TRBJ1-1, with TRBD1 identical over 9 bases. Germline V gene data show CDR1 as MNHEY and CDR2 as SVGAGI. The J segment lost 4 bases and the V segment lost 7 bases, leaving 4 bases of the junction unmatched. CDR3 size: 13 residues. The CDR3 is CASTRDRATEAFF. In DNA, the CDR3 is TGTGCCAGCACTAGGGACAGGGCCACTGAAGCTTTCTTT.

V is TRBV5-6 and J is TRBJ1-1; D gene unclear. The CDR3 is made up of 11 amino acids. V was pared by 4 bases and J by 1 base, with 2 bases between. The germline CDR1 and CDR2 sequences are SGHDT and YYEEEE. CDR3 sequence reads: CASSRNTEAFF. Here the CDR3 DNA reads TGTGCCAGCAGCCGGAACACTGAAGCTTTCTTT.

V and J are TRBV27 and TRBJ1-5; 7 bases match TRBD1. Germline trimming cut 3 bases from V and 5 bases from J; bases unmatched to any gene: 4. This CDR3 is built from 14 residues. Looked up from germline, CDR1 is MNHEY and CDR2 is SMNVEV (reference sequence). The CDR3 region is CASSLRQGDQPQHF. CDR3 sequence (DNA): TGTGCCAGCAGTTTGAGGCAGGGGGATCAGCCCCAGCATTTT.